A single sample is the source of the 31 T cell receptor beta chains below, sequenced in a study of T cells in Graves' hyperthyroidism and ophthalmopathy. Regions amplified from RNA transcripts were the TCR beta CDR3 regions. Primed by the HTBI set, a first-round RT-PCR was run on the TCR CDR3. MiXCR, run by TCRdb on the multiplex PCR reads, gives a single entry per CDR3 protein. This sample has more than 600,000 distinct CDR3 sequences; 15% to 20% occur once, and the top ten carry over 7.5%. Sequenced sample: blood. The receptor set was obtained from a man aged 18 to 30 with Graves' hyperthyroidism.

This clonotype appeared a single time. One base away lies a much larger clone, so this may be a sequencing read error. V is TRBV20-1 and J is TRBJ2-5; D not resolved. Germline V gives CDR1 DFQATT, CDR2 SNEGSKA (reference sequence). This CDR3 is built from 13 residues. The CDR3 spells CSARIPLQETHYF. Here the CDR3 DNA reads TGCAGTGCTAGAATACCTCTCCAAGAGACCCACTACTTC.

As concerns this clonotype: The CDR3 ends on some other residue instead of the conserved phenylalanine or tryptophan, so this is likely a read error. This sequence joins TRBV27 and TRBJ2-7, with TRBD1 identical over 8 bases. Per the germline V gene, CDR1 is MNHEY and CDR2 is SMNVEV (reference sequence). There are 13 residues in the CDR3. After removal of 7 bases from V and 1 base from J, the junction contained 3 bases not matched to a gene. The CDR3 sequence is CASKTGVSYEQYL. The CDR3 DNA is TGTGCCAGCAAGACAGGGGTATCCTACGAGCAGTACCTC.

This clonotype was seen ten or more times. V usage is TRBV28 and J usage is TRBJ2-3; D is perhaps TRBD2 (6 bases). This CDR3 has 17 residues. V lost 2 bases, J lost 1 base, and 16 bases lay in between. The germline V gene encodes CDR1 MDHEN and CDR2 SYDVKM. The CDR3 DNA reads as TGTGCCAGCAGTTTAAGGGGAGGTTCACAGCGCACAGATACGCAGTATTTT. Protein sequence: CASSLRGGSQRTDTQYF.

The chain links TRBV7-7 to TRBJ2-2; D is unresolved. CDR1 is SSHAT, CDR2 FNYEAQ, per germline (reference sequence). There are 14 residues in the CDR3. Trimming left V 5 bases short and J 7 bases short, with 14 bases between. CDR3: CASSVSRSGGELFF. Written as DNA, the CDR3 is TGTGCCAGCAGCGTTAGCCGGTCCGGCGGGGAGCTGTTTTTT.

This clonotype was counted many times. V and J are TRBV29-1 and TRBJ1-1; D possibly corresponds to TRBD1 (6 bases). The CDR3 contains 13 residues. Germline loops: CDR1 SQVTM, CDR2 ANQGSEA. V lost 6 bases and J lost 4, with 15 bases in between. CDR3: CSVRGGWSTEAFF. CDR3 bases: TGCAGCGTGAGGGGGGGGTGGAGCACTGAAGCTTTCTTT.

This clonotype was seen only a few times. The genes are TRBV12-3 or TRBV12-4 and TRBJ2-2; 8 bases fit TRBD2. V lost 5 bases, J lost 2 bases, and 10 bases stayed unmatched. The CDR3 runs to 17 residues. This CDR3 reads CASSPTSLAGNTGELFF. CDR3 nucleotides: TGTGCCAGCAGTCCAACATCGCTAGCGGGTAACACCGGGGAGCTGTTTTTT.

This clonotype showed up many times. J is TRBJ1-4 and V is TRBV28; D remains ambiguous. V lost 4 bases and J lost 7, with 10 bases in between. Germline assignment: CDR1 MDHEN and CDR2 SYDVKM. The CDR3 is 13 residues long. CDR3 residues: CASSWASLEKLFF. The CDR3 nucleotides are TGTGCCAGCAGTTGGGCGTCCCTTGAAAAACTGTTTTTT.

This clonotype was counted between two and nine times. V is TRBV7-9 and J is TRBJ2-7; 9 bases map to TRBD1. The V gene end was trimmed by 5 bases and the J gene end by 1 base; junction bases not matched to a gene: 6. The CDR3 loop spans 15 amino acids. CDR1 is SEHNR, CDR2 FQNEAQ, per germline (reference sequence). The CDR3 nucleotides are TGTGCCAGCAGCGGGGGACAGGGTGGGTCCTACGAGCAGTACTTC. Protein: CASSGGQGGSYEQYF.

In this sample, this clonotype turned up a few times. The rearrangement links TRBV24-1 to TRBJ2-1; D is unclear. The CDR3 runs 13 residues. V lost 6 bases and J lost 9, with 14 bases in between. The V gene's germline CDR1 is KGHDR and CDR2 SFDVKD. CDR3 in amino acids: CATSHSALLEQFF. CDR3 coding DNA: TGTGCCACCAGTCATTCGGCATTACTTGAGCAGTTCTTC.

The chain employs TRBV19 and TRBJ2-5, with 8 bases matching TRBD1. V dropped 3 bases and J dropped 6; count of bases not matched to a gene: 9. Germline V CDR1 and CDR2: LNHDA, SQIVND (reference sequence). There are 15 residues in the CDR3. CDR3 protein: CASSIGQGRSKTQYF. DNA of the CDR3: TGTGCCAGTAGTATCGGACAGGGTCGGTCGAAGACCCAGTACTTC.

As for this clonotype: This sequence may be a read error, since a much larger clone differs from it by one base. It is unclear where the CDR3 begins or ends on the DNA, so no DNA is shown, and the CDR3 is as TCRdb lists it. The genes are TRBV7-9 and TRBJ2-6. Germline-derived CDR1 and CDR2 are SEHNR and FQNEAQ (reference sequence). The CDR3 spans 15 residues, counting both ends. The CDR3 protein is CATAYVGAGANVPTF.

CDR3 in amino acids: CASSTRTGSYNEQFF. CDR3 coding DNA: TGTGCCAGCAGCACGAGGACAGGGAGTTACAATGAGCAGTTCTTC. This chain connects TRBV11-1 to TRBJ2-1, with 8 positions matching TRBD1. CDR1 and CDR2 (germline): SGHAT, FQDESV (reference sequence). This CDR3 region has 15 residues. V shed 5 bases, J shed 4 bases, and the junction held 7 bases outside the gene matches.

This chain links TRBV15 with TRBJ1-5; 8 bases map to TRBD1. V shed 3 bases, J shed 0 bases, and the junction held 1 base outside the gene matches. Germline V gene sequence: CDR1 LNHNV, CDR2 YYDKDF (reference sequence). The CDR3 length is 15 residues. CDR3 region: CATSRDRASNQPQHF. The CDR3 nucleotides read TGTGCCACCAGCAGGGACAGGGCTAGCAATCAGCCCCAGCATTTT.

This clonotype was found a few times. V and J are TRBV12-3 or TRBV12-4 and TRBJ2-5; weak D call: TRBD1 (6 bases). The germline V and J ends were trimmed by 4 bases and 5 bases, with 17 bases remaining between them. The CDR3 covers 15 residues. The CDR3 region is CASSSPQGISETQYF. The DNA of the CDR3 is TGTGCCAGCAGTTCCCCGCAGGGGATTTCGGAGACCCAGTACTTC.

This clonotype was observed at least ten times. The CDR3 sequence: CASRHLPGTGEETQYF. Here the CDR3 DNA reads TGTGCCAGCAGGCACCTGCCCGGGACAGGGGAAGAGACCCAGTACTTC. The genes are TRBV2 and TRBJ2-5; 10 bases map to TRBD1. J was trimmed by 3 bases and V by 6 bases; bases with no gene match: 10. The CDR3 sequence is 16 residues long. Germline lookup yields CDR1 SNHLY and CDR2 FYNNEI.

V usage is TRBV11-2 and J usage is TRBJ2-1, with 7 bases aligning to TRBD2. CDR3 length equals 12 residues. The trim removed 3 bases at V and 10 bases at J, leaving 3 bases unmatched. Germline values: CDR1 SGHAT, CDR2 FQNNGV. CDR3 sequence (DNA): TGTGCCAGCAGCTTCGAGCGGGGCGAGCAGTTCTTC. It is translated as CASSFERGEQFF.

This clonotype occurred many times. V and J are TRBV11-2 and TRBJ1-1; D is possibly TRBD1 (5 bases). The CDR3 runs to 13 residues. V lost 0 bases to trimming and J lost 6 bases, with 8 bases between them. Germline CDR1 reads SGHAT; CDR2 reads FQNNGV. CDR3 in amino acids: CASSLERGAEAFF. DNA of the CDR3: TGTGCCAGCAGCTTAGAACGGGGCGCTGAAGCTTTCTTT.

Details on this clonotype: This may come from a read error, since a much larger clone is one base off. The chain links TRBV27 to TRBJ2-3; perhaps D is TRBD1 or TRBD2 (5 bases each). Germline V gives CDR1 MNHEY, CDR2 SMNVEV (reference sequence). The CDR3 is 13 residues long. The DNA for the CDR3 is TGTGCCAGCAGCGAGGGGAGCACAGATACGCGGTATTTT. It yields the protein CASSEGSTDTRYF.

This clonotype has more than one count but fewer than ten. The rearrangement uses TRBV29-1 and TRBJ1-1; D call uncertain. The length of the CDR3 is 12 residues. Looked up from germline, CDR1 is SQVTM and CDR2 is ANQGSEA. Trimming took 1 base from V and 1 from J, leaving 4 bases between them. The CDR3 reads CSVEGGNTEAFF. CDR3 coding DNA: TGCAGCGTTGAAGGAGGGAACACTGAAGCTTTCTTT.

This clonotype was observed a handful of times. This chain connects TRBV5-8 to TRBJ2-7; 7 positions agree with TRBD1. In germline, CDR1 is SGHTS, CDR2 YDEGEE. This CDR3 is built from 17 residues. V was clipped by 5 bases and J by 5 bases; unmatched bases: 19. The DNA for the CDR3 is TGTGCCAGCAGGTTCTTGAGACAGGGACCCCTCTTCGACGAGCAGTACTTC. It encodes CASRFLRQGPLFDEQYF.

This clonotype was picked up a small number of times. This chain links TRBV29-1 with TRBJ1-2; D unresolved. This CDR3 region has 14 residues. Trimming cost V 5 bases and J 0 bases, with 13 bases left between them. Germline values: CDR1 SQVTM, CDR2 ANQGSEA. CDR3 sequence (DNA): TGCAGCGTTCAACCGGCCTTGACTAACTATGGCTACACCTTC. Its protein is CSVQPALTNYGYTF.

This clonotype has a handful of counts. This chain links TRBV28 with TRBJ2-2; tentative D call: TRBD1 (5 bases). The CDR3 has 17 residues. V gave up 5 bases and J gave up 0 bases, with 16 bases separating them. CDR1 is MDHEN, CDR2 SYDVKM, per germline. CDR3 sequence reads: CASSPLGHFANTGELFF. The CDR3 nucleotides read TGTGCCAGCAGTCCCTTAGGACATTTCGCGAACACCGGGGAGCTGTTTTTT.

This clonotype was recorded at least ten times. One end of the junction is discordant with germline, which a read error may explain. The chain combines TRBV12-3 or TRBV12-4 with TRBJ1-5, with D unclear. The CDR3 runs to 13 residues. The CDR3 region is CASSLIGNQPQHF. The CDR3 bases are TGCGCCAGCAGCTTGATCGGGAATCAGCCCCAGCATTTT.

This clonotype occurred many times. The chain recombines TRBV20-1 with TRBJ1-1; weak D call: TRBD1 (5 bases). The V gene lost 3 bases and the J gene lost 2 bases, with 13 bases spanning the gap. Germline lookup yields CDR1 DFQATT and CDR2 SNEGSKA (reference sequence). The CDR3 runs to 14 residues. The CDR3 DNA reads TGCAGTGCTAGGAAGGGTGGGGGTAACACTGAAGCTTTCTTT. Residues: CSARKGGGNTEAFF.

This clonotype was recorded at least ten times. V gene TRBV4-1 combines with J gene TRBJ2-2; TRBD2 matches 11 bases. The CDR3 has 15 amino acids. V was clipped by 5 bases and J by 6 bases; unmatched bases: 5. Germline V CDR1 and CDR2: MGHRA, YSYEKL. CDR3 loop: CASSYSGRAPGELFF. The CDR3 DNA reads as TGCGCCAGCAGCTATAGCGGGAGGGCGCCCGGGGAGCTGTTTTTT.

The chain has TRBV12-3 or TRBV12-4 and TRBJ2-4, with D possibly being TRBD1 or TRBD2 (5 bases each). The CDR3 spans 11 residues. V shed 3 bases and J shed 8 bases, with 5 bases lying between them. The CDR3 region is CASSLGDIQYF. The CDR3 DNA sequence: TGTGCCAGCAGTTTGGGGGACATTCAGTACTTC.

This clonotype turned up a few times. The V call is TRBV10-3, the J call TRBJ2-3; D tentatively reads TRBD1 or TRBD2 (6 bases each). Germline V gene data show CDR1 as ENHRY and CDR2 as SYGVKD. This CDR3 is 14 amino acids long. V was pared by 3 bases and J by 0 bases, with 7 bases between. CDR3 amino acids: CAISEGGSTDTQYF. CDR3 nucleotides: TGTGCCATCAGTGAAGGGGGGAGCACAGATACGCAGTATTTT.

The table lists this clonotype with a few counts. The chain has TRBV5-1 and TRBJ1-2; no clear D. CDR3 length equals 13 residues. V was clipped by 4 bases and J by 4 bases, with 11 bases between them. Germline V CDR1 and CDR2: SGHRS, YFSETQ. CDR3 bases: TGCGCCAGCAGCGTCACAGATAGCTATGGCTACACCTTC. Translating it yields CASSVTDSYGYTF.

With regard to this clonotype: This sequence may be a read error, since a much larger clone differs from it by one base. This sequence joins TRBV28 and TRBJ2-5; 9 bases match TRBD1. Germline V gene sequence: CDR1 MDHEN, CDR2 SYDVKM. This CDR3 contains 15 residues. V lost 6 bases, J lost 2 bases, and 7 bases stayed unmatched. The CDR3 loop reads CASSPDRGAQETQYF. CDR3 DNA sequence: TGTGCCAGCAGCCCGGACAGGGGCGCTCAAGAGACCCAGTACTTC.

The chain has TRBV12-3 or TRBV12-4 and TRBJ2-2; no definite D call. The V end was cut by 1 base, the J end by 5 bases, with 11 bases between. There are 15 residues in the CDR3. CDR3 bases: TGTGCCAGCAGTTTAGAATCTTCCCGGACCGGGGAGCTGTTTTTT. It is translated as CASSLESSRTGELFF.

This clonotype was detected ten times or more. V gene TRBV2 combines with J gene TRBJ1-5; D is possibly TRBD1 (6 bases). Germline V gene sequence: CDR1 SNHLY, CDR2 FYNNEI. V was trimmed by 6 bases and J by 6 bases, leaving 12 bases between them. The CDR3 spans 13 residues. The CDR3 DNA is TGTGCCAGCAGACGACAGGACGGTCAGCCCCAGCATTTT. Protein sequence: CASRRQDGQPQHF.